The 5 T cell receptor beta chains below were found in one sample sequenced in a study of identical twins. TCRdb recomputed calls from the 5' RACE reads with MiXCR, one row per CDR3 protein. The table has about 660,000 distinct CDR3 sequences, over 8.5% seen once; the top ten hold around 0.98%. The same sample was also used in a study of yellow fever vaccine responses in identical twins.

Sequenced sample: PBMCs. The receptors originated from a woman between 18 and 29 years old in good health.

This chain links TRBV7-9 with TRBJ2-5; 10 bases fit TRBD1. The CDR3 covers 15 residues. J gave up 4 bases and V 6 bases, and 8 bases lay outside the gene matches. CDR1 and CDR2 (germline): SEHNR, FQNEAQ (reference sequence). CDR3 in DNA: TGTGCCAGCAGATCCGGACAGGGGGATTCAGAGACCCAGTACTTC. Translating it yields CASRSGQGDSETQYF.

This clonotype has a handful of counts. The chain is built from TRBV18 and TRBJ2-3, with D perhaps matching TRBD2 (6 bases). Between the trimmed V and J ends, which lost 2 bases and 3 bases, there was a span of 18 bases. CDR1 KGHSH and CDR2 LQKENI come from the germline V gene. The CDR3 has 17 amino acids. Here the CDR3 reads CASSPGLKGGRTDTQYF. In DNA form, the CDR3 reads TGTGCCAGCTCACCAGGGCTGAAAGGAGGGCGAACAGATACGCAGTATTTT.

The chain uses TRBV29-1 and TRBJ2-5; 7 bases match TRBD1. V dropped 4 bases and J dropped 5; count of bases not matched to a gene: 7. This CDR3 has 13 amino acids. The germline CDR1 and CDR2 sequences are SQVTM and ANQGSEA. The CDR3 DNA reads TGCAGCGTTGTATCGTACAGGGGCGAGACCCAGTACTTC. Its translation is CSVVSYRGETQYF.

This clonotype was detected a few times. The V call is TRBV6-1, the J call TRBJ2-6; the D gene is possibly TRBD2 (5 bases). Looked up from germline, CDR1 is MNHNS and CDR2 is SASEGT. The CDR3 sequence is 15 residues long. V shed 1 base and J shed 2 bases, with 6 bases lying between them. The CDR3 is CASSEDGTGANVLTF. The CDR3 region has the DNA TGTGCCAGCAGTGAAGACGGGACTGGGGCCAACGTCCTGACTTTC.

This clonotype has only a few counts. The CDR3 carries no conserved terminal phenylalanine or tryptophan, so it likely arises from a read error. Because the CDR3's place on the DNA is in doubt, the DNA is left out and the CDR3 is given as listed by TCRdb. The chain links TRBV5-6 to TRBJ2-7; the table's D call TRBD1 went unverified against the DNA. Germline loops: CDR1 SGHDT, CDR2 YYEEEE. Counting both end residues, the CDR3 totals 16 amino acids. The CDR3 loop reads CASSLGTGGFLRAVSL.